Given below is one T cell receptor (beta chain) in context. Its cognate antigen is unknown. Trimming removed 3 bases from V and 2 bases from J, with 8 bases in between. CDR3 length: 13 amino acids. Germline loops: CDR1 MNHGY, CDR2 SVAAGI. Profiling relied on immunoSEQ multiplex PCR, and the TCRdb table lists in-frame clones only, not all of them. The sample yields approximately 5,700 clones, over 45% seen once. This entry is derived from a study of siplizumab effects on memory and regulatory T cells. The mixed lymphocyte reaction cells were cocultured at 37°C for about six days. The J gene is TRBJ2-7, the V gene TRBV6-9; no firm D call. Source material: CFSE-low (dividing) CD8+ T cells sorted from an allogeneic mixed lymphocyte reaction. This sequence was found in a human donor in good health; the cells came from an allogeneic mixed lymphocyte reaction. Some clones in this sample may be carry-over from other donors' samples. The CDR3 is CASSYGATYEQYF. CDR3 sequence (DNA): TGTGCCAGCAGTTACGGAGCGACCTACGAGCAGTACTTC.